These 9 T cell receptor beta chains share one sample of origin, sequenced in a study of shared clonotypes between healthy human individuals. Data came from immunoSEQ multiplex PCR; TCRdb stores just in-frame clones and leaves some out. Among fewer than 1 million clones listed, 96% were seen once. Terminally differentiated effector memory CD45RA+ cells were excluded from the naive CD8 cells, which were CD45RO-negative and positively selected for CCR7. Sample: naive CD8+ T cells sorted from blood. All receptors derive from a man aged 30 to 39 in good health.

Concerning this clone: The sample holds other DNA sequences that translate to the same CDR3. Here the CDR3 DNA reads TGTGCCAGCAGCTTTGGCACCGGGGAGCTGTTTTTT. It yields the protein CASSFGTGELFF. The chain recombines TRBV5-6 with TRBJ2-2; no definite D call. V lost 2 bases to trimming and J lost 4 bases, with 3 bases between them. Germline-derived CDR1 and CDR2 are SGHDT and YYEEEE. The CDR3 is 12 residues long.

This sequence joins TRBV18 and TRBJ2-1, with 14 bases matching TRBD2. Germline V CDR1 and CDR2: KGHSH, LQKENI. After removal of 5 bases from V and 8 bases from J, the junction contained 5 bases not matched to a gene. The CDR3 covers 15 residues. The CDR3 is CASSGTSGSADEQFF. DNA of the CDR3: TGTGCCAGCTCAGGGACTAGCGGGAGCGCAGATGAGCAGTTCTTC.

The CDR3: CASSFSVNNEQFF. The CDR3 DNA reads TGTGCCAGCAGTTTTAGTGTCAACAATGAGCAGTTCTTC. This sequence joins TRBV27 and TRBJ2-1, with D hard to call. V was pared by 3 bases and J by 5 bases, with 8 bases between. Germline values: CDR1 MNHEY, CDR2 SMNVEV (reference sequence). There are 13 residues in the CDR3.

The CDR3 DNA follows: TGTGCCAGCAGTCCCGGACAGGGTCAAATAGGAAATGAGCAGTTCTTC. This translates into CASSPGQGQIGNEQFF. The chain has TRBV28 and TRBJ2-1; TRBD1 aligns across 8 bases. This CDR3 region has 16 residues. Germline V lookup: CDR1 MDHEN, CDR2 SYDVKM. After removal of 5 bases from V and 7 bases from J, the junction contained 13 bases not matched to a gene. Variable domain in full (rest from reference TRBV28 and TRBJ2-1): DVKVTQSSRYLVKRTGEKVFLECVQDMDHENMFWYRQDPGLGLRLIYFSYDVKMKEKGDIPEGYSVSREKKERFSLILESASTNQTSMYLCASSPGQGQIGNEQFFGPGTRLTVL.

J is TRBJ2-1 and V is TRBV7-8; 13 positions agree with TRBD2. This CDR3 comprises 19 residues. Germline V lookup: CDR1 SGHVS, CDR2 FQNEAQ. V shed 3 bases and J 6 bases; nucleotides not matched to a gene: 14. The CDR3 DNA reads as TGTGCCAGCAGCTTGTTCCCCCCAACACTAGCGGGGGGGCCCAATGAGCAGTTCTTC. Its protein is CASSLFPPTLAGGPNEQFF.

This chain links TRBV5-1 with TRBJ2-1; 11 bases are shared with TRBD2. V lost 5 bases to trimming and J lost 9 bases; unmatched junction nucleotides: 7. Germline CDR1 and CDR2: SGHRS and YFSETQ. The CDR3 is 14 amino acids. The CDR3 region is CASRIAGGPGEQFF. CDR3 sequence (DNA): TGCGCCAGCAGGATAGCGGGAGGGCCTGGTGAGCAGTTCTTC.

The gene calls are TRBV28 and TRBJ2-7; 8 bases are shared with TRBD2. The V segment lost 5 bases and the J segment 3 bases; nucleotides outside the gene matches: 9. Germline V CDR1 and CDR2: MDHEN, SYDVKM. This CDR3 is built from 15 residues. The CDR3 region is CASSPPQAGDYEQYF. DNA for the CDR3: TGTGCCAGCAGTCCTCCCCAAGCGGGAGACTACGAGCAGTACTTC.

The V gene is TRBV7-8, the J gene TRBJ2-3; D possibly corresponds to TRBD2 (5 bases). Trimming stripped 2 bases from V and 0 bases from J, with 12 bases between. From germline, CDR1 is SGHVS and CDR2 FQNEAQ. The CDR3 is 16 amino acids. The CDR3 loop is CASSLFGVSSTDTQYF. In DNA, the CDR3 is TGTGCCAGCAGCTTATTCGGGGTATCTAGCACAGATACGCAGTATTTT.

V and J are TRBV29-1 and TRBJ1-4; D not resolved. Germline V CDR1 and CDR2: SQVTM, ANQGSEA. Trimming cost V 4 bases and J 3 bases, with 12 bases left between them. This CDR3 region has 14 residues. CDR3 nucleotides: TGCAGCGTTGTTATCGATGTATCTAATGAAAAACTGTTTTTT. Encoded protein: CSVVIDVSNEKLFF.